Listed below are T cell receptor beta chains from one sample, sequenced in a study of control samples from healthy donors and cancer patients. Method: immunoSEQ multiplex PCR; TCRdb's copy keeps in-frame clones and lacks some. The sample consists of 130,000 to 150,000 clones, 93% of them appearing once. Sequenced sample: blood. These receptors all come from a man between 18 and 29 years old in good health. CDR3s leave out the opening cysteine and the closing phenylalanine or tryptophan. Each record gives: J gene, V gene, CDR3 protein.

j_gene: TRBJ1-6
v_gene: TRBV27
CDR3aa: ARGRNSPLH

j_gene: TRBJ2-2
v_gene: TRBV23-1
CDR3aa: ASSQSMTENTGELF

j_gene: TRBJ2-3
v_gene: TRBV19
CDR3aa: ASSVRGADTQY

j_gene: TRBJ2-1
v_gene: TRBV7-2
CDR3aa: ATQEGGGSYNEQF

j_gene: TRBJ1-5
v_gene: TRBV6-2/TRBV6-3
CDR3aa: ASSWTVGSQPQH

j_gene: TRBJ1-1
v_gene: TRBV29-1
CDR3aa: SVEGAGRSEAF

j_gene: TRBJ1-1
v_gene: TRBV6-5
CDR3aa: ASSYGRNTEAF

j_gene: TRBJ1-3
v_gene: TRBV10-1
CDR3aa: ASRMWLARRHSGNTIY

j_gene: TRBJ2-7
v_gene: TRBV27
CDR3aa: ASRVGRSAYEQY

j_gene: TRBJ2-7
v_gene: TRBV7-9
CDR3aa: ASSPPNGRDRSEQY

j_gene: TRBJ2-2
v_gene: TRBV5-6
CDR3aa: ASSLSGELF

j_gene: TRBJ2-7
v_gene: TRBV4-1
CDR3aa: ASSVIGGIYEQY

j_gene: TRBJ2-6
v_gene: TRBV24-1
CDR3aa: ATSVTFRGTGANVLT

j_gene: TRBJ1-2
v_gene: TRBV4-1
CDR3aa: ASSQDLGLLDKTNYGYT

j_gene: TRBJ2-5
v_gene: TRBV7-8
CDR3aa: ASSFSGGLRETQY

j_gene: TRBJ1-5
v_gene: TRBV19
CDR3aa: ASSIANNQPQH

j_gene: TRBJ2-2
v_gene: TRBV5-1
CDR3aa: ASSLGPNTGELF

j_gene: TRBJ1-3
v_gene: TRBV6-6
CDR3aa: ASSWTGNTIY

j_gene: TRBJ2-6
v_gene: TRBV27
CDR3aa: ASSFSGANVLT

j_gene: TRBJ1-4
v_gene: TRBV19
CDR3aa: ASSMNRGILTNEKLF

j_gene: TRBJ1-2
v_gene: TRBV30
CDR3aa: AWDPGGASDGYT

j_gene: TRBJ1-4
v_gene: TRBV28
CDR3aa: ASSRNRRTNEKLF

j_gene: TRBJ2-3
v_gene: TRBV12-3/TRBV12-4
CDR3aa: ASSPAWADTQY

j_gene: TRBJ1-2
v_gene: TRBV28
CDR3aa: ASRPWGYGYT

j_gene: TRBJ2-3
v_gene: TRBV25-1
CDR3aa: ASSRAVLPDTQY

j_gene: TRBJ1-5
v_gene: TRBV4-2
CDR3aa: ASSQDLGSGFYSNQPQH

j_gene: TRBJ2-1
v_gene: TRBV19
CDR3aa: ASSIWSGKPSYNEQF

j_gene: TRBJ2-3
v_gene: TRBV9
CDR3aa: ASSAGHTSTDTQY

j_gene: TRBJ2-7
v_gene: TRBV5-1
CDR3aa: ASSGGTTYEQY

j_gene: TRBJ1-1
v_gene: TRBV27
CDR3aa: ASRHGMNTEAF

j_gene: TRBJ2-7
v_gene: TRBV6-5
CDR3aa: ASSYGTSVGSYEQY

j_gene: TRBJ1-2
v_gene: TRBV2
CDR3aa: ASSAHRDPPYGYT

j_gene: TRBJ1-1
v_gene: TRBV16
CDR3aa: ASSQSLGQPNTEAF

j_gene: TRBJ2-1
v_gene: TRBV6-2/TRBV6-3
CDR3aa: ASSFAESSYNEQF

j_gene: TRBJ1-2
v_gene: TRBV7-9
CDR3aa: ATKPLGGDYGYT

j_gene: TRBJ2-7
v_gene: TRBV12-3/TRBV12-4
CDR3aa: ASGPDRVIEKY

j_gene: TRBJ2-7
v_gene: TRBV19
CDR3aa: ASSIGTSYYEQY

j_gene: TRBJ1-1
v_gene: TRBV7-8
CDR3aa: ASNPGFVNTEAF

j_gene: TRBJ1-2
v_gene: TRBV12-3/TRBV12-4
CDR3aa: ASSQGAGGYT

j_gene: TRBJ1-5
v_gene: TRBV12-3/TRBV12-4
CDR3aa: ASSLDSNQPQH

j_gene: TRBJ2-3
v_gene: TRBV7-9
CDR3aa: ASSLRLADTQY

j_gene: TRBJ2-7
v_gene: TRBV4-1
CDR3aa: ASSPGPHYEQY

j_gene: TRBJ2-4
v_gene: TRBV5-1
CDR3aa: ASSFRGTSAKNIQY

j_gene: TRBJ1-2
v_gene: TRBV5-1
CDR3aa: ASSFRGTGYT

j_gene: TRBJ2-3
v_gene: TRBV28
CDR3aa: ASSGGESGPMWDTQY